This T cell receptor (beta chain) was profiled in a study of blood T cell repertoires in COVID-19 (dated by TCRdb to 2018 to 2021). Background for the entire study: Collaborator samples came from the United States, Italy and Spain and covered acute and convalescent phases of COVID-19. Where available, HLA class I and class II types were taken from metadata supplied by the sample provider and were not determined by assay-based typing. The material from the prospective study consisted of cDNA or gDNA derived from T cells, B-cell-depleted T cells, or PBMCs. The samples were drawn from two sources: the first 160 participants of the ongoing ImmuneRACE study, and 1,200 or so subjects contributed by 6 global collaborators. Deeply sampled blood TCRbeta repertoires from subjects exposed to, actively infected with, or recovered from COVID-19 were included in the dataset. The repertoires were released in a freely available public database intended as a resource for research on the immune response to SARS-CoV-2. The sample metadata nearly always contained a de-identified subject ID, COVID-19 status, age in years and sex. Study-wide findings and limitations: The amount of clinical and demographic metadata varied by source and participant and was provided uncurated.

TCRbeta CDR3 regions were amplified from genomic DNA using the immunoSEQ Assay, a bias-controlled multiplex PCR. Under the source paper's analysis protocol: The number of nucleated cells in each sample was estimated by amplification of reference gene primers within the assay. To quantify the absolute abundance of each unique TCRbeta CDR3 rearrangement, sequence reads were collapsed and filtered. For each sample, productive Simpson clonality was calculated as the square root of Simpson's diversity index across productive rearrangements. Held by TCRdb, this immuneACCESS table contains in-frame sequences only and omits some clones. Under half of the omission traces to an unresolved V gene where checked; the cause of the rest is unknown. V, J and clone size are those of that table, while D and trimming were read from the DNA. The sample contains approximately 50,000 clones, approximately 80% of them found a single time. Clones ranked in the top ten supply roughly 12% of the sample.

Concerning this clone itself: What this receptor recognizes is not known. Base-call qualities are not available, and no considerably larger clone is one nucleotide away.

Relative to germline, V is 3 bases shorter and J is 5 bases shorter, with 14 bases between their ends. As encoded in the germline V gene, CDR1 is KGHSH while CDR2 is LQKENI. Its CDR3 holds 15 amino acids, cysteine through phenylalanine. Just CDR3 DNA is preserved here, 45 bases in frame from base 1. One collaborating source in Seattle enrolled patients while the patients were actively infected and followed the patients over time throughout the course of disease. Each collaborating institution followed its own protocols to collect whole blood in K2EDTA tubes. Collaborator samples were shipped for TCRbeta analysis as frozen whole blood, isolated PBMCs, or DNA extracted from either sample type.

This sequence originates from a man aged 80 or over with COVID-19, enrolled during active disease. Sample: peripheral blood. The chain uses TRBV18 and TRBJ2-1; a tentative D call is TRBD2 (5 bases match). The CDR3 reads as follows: CASSPPPGVDNEQFF. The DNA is TGTGCCAGCTCACCCCCCCCCGGGGTCGACAATGAGCAGTTCTTC.